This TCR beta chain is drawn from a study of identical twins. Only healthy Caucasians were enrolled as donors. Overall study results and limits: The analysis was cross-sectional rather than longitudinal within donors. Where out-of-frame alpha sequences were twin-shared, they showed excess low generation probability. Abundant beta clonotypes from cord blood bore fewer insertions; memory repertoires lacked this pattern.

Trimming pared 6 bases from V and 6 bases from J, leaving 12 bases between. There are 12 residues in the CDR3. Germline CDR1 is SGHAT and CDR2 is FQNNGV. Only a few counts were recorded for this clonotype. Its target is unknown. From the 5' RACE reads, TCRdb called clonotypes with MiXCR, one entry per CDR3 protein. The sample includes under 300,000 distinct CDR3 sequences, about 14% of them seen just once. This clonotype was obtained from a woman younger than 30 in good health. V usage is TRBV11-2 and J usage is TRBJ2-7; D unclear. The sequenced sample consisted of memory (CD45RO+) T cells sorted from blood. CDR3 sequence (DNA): TGTGCCAGCAGACAGACCGTGACCGAGCAGTACTTC. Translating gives CASRQTVTEQYF.